Here is one T cell receptor beta chain with its context. Its matching antigen is unknown. This sample is part of a study of CD8+ T cells in alopecia areata. Noted treatment: oral pan-JAK inhibitor, 5-10 mg twice daily. The researchers isolated CD4+ and CD8+ T cells from PBMCs by sorting. The ends were cut back, 1 base at V and 3 bases at J, with 7 bases in the middle. The V gene's germline CDR1 is MDHEN and CDR2 SYDVKM. The CDR3 has 15 amino acids. Study-level findings and limits: There were many expanded lesional clones persisting in scalp and blood during tofacitinib.

In each case, RNA was isolated and then reverse transcribed into cDNA as the sequencing template. Clones were read by immunoSEQ multiplex PCR, and TCRdb kept only the in-frame ones, dropping some. The sample records fewer than 350,000 clones, about 62% being singletons. The sequence derives from a human donor with alopecia areata. The source was CD4+ T cells sorted from blood, collected at week 24, from a patient treated with tofacitinib. The J gene is TRBJ2-6, the V gene TRBV28; D is possibly TRBD1 or TRBD2 (5 bases each). The CDR3 is CASSLLGVGANVLTF. The CDR3 DNA is TGTGCCAGCAGTTTATTGGGGGTTGGGGCCAACGTCCTGACTTTC.